The source of this TCR beta chain is a study of blood T cell repertoires in COVID-19. As handled by the study authors: Amplification of reference gene primers was used by the study to estimate nucleated cell counts. The table came from immunoSEQ multiplex PCR; TCRdb's copy has only in-frame clones and leaves some out. The DNA gave D and trimming, while V, J and clone size come from that table. The sample carries more than 200,000 clones, around 87% recorded once. V lost 0 bases and J lost 5; bases outside the gene matches: 6. This CDR3 spans 15 amino acids. From germline, CDR1 is SGHNT and CDR2 YYREEE (reference sequence).

The specimen sequenced was PBMCs or T cells enriched from blood (not recorded which). This sequence was found in a woman aged 25 to 39 with acute COVID-19. The genes are TRBV5-4 and TRBJ1-2; the match to TRBD1 covers 8 bases. CDR3 DNA sequence: TGTGCCAGCAGCTTGGCGCCAGGGGGCGATTATGGCTACACCTTC. Encoded protein: CASSLAPGGDYGYTF. The full variable domain, with the rest looked up from reference TRBV5-4 and TRBJ1-2, is ETGVTQSPTHLIKTRGQQVTLRCSSQSGHNTVSWYQQALGQGPQFIFQYYREEENGRGNFPPRFSGLQFPNYSSELNVNALELDDSALYLCASSLAPGGDYGYTFGSGTRLTVV.